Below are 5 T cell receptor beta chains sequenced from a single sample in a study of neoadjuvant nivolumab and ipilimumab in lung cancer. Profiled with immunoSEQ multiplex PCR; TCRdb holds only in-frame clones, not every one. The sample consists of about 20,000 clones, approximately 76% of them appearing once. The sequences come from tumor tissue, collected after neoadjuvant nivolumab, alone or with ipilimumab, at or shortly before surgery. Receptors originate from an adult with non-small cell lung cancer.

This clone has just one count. This CDR3 reads CASSHRGRGLDEQYF. The CDR3 nucleotides read TGTGCCAGCAGCCACCGTGGCAGGGGCCTGGACGAGCAGTACTTC. The chain recombines TRBV14 with TRBJ2-7; possibly TRBD1 for D (6 bases). The CDR3 contains 15 residues. Trimming cost V 3 bases and J 5 bases, with 17 bases left between them. Germline loops: CDR1 SGHDN, CDR2 FVKESK. The whole variable domain, filled in from reference TRBV14 and TRBJ2-7, reads EAGVTQFPSHSVIEKGQTVTLRCDPISGHDNLYWYRRVMGKEIKFLLHFVKESKQDESGMPNNRFLAERTGGTYSTLKVQPAELEDSGVYFCASSHRGRGLDEQYFGPGTRLTVT.

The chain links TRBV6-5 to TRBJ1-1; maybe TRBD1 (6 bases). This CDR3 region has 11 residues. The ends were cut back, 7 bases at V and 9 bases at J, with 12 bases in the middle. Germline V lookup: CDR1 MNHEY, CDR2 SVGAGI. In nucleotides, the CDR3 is TGTGCCAGCAAGATGCAGGGGAAAGCTTTCTTT. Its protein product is CASKMQGKAFF.

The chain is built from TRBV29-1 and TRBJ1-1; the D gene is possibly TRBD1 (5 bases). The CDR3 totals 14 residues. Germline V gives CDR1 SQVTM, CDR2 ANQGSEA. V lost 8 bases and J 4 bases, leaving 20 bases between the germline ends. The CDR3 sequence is CSCWRGAVGTEAFF. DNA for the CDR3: TGCAGCTGTTGGAGAGGGGCGGTAGGCACTGAAGCTTTCTTT.

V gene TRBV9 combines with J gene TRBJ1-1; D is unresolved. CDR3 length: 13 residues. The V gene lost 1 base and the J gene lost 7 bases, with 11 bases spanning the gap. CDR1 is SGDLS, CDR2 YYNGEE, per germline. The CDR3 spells CASSVSLRGEAFF. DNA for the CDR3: TGTGCCAGCAGCGTATCACTCCGGGGTGAAGCTTTCTTT.

As DNA, the CDR3 is TGTGCCAGCAGTTTCGACAGGGCTGATACTGAAGCTTTCTTT. Its translation is CASSFDRADTEAFF. The chain couples TRBV2 to TRBJ1-1, with 7 bases lining up with TRBD1. The germline V gene encodes CDR1 SNHLY and CDR2 FYNNEI. Losses at the gene ends were 5 bases for V and 5 bases for J; bases not matched to a gene: 8. There are 14 residues in the CDR3.